This T cell receptor beta chain was profiled in a study of graft-versus-host responses after intestinal transplantation. Study findings and constraints: GvH clones surfaced in recipient marrow, some emerging earlier in ileum or blood.

V lost 3 bases and J 3 bases, leaving 12 bases between the germline ends. This CDR3 has 15 amino acids. The germline gives CDR1 KGHSH, CDR2 LQKENI. Of note for this clone: The antigen is undetermined.

The data were produced by immunoSEQ multiplex PCR, yet TCRdb's version contains in-frame clones alone and is incomplete. This sample has about 54,000 clones, with about 90% found just once. The sample here was PBMCs, taken more than 650 days after intestinal transplant. This TCR was recovered from a human patient who received an intestinal transplant, so some T cells may come from the graft donor. V usage is TRBV18 and J usage is TRBJ2-1, with D maybe TRBD2 (6 bases). The CDR3: CASSPFLGGYNEQFF. In DNA, the CDR3 is TGTGCCAGCTCACCCTTCCTCGGGGGCTACAATGAGCAGTTCTTC.